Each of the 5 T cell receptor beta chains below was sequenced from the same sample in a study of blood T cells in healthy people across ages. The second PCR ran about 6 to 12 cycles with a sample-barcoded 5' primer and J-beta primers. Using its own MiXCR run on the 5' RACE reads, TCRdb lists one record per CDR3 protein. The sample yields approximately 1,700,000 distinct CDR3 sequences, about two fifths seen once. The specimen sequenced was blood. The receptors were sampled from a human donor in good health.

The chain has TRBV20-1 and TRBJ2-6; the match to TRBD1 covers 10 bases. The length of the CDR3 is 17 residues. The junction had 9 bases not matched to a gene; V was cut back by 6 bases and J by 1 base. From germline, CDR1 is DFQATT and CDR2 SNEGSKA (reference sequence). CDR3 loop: CSARMDRGVSGANVLTF. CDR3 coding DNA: TGCAGTGCCCGAATGGACAGGGGGGTGTCTGGGGCCAACGTCCTGACTTTC.

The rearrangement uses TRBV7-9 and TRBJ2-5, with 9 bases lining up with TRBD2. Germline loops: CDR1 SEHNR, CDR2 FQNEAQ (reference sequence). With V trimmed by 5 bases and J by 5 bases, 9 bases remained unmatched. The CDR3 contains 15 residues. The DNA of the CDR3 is TGTGCCAGCAGCCCCCGTAGAGGACTAGCGGAGACCCAGTACTTC. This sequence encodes CASSPRRGLAETQYF.

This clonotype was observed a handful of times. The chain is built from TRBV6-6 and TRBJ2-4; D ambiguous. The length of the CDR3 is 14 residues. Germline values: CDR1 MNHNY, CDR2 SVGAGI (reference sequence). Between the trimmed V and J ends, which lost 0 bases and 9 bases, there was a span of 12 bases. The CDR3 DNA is TGTGCCAGCAGTTACTCGGTCTCCCTGGGCATTCAGTACTTC. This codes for CASSYSVSLGIQYF.

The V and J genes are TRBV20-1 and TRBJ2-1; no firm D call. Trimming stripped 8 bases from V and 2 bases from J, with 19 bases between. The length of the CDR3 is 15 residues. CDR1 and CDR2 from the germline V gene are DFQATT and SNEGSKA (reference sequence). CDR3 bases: TGCAGTACGAACCGCCGGCAGCAGCCCTACAATGAGCAGTTCTTC. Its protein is CSTNRRQQPYNEQFF.

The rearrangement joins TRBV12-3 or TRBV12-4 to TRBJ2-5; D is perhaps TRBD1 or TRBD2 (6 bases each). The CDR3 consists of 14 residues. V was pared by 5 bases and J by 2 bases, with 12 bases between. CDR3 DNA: TGTGCCAGCAGTGCTCCGGGGGCGCAAGAGACCCAGTACTTC. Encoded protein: CASSAPGAQETQYF.